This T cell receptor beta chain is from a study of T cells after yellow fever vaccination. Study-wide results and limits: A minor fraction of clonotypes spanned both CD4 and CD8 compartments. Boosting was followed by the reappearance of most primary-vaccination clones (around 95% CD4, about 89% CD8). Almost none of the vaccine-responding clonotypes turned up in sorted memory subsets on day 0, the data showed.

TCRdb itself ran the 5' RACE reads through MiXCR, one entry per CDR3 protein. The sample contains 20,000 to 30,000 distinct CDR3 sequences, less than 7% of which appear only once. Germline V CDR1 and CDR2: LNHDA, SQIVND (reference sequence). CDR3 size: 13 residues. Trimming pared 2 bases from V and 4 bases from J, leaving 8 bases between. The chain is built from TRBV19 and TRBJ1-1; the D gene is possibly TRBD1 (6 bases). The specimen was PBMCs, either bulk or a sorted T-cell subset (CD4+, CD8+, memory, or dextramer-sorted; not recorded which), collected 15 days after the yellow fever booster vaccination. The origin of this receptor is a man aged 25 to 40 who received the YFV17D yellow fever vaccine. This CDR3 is CASSIRGATEAFF. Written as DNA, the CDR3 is TGTGCCAGTAGTATAAGGGGGGCCACTGAAGCTTTCTTT.